A selection of T cell receptor beta chains follows, all from one sample in a study of blood T cell repertoires in COVID-19. Here immunoSEQ multiplex PCR was the method, and the copy in TCRdb shows in-frame clones only, minus some. The sample lists more than 95,000 clones; around 83% were seen once. Sequencing used peripheral blood. The receptors were gathered from a woman aged 80 or over with COVID-19, enrolled during active disease. Both conserved end residues are part of each CDR3. D genes are given only for firm matches. Not every row has a clone size; where given, it reads once, few, many or a size class.

NA 18 TRBJ2-6 NA TRBV2 CASSEGRQPPPGANVLTF TGTGCCAGCAGTGAAGGTCGACAGCCTCCCCCTGGGGCCAACGTCCTGACTTTC
NA 15 TRBJ1-2 NA TRBV28 CASSPLWQGWLGYTF TGTGCCAGCAGCCCCCTCTGGCAGGGGTGGCTTGGCTACACCTTC
NA 16 TRBJ2-1 TRBD2 TRBV2 CASSEAGGRVGNEQFF TGTGCCAGCAGTGAAGCAGGCGGGAGGGTAGGCAATGAGCAGTTCTTC
NA 15 TRBJ1-4 NA TRBV7-9 CASSLGAGSNEKLFF TGTGCCAGCAGCTTAGGGGCAGGAAGTAATGAAAAACTGTTTTTT
NA 17 TRBJ1-6 NA TRBV6-1 CASSEGQGGGYNSPLHF TGTGCCAGCAGTGAAGGGCAGGGAGGAGGTTATAATTCACCCCTCCACTTT
NA 15 TRBJ2-2 NA TRBV29-1 CSARAVQGYTGELFF TGCAGCGCTCGCGCTGTACAGGGATACACCGGGGAGCTGTTTTTT
NA 15 TRBJ2-1 TRBD2 TRBV7-2 CASSLSGLAGFEQFF TGTGCCAGCAGCTTGAGCGGACTAGCGGGATTTGAGCAGTTCTTC
NA 18 TRBJ2-7 TRBD1 TRBV14 CASSQVHSRQGGSYEQYF TGTGCCAGCAGCCAAGTGCACTCACGACAAGGGGGCTCGTATGAGCAGTACTTC
few 14 TRBJ1-1 NA TRBV5-1 CASSPGERDTEAFF TGCGCCAGCAGCCCGGGGGAGAGGGACACTGAAGCTTTCTTT
once 15 TRBJ2-6 NA TRBV28 CASGPGGTGANVLTF TGTGCCAGTGGCCCTGGGGGCACTGGGGCCAACGTCCTGACTTTC
once 16 TRBJ1-6 TRBD1 TRBV4-3 CASSSRLDRDSSPLHF TGCGCCAGCAGCTCCCGCCTGGACAGGGATAGTTCACCCCTCCACTTT
NA 15 TRBJ1-6 TRBD1 TRBV3-1/TRBV3-2 CASSQLQGGGSPLHF TGTGCCAGCAGCCAACTACAGGGGGGGGGTTCACCCCTCCACTTT
NA 15 TRBJ2-3 TRBD2 TRBV28 CASPLAGGPGDTQYF TGTGCTTCCCCCCTAGCGGGAGGGCCGGGAGATACGCAGTATTTT
once 14 TRBJ1-1 TRBD1 TRBV6-5 CASSRDRQWGEAFF TGTGCCAGCAGCCGGGACAGGCAATGGGGGGAAGCTTTCTTT
NA 14 TRBJ1-2 TRBD1 TRBV9 CASSADRGLRGYTF TGTGCCAGCAGCGCTGACAGGGGGCTAAGGGGCTACACCTTC
NA 15 TRBJ2-1 TRBD2 TRBV3-1/TRBV3-2 CASSQSLAGVNEQFF TGTGCCAGCAGCCAGTCCCTAGCGGGAGTAAATGAGCAGTTCTTC
many 17 TRBJ1-1 NA TRBV18 CASSPLPPDTMNTEAFF TGTGCCAGCTCACCCCTCCCCCCGGACACTATGAACACTGAAGCTTTCTTT
NA 15 TRBJ2-3 NA TRBV7-9 CASGPGGGRTDTQYF TGTGCCAGCGGCCCGGGAGGGGGCCGAACAGATACGCAGTATTTT
NA 15 TRBJ2-2 NA TRBV5-1 CASSTGHQNTGELFF TGCGCCAGCAGCACGGGACACCAGAACACCGGGGAGCTGTTTTTT
once 13 TRBJ2-7 NA TRBV7-9 CASSLLAASEQYF TGTGCCAGCAGCTTACTCGCGGCGTCCGAGCAGTACTTC
few 15 TRBJ2-1 NA TRBV6-2/TRBV6-3 CASSSLATSYNEQFF TGTGCCAGCAGCTCTCTAGCGACATCCTACAATGAGCAGTTCTTC
NA 14 TRBJ1-4 NA TRBV19 CATGKAGVNEKLFF TGTGCCACCGGAAAGGCAGGGGTTAATGAAAAACTGTTTTTT
few 15 TRBJ2-1 NA TRBV5-6 CASTVPRGPYNEQFF TGTGCCAGCACCGTACCCAGGGGCCCGTACAATGAGCAGTTCTTC